A selection of T cell receptor beta chains follows, all from one sample in a study of T cells after posttransplantation cyclophosphamide. Generated by immunoSEQ multiplex PCR, the TCRdb table keeps only in-frame clones and is missing some. The sample includes some 4,500 clones, about 77% of them seen just once. This specimen was PBMCs, taken approximately 27 days after a stem cell transplant with posttransplant cyclophosphamide. Receptors were obtained from a male patient aged 45-60 years who received an allogeneic stem cell transplant from an unrelated donor, was CMV-positive, and had acute GVHD only. The graft donor may have given rise to some T cells. CDR3s include the opening cysteine and the closing phenylalanine or tryptophan. A D gene is named only where the DNA matches it firmly. Expanded clones get a size class; other rows say once, few or many, or leave the size out.

d_gene	abundance	v_gene	j_gene	CDR3nt	CDR3aa
.	few	TRBV2	TRBJ1-2	TGTGCCAGCAGTGAAGCGCGATTTCGACCCAGAGGCGGAGGCTACACCTTC	CASSEARFRPRGGGYTF
.	once	TRBV6-5	TRBJ2-7	TGTGCCAGCAGTTACTCGTACACATCCTCCTACGAGCAGTACTTC	CASSYSYTSSYEQYF
.	.	TRBV6-1	TRBJ2-7	TGTGCCAGCAGTGAACCGCCAAATAACAGGGCCTACGAGCAGTACTTC	CASSEPPNNRAYEQYF
.	.	TRBV2	TRBJ2-1	TGTGCCAGCAAAGGACTGGGCTCCTACAATGAGCAGTTCTTC	CASKGLGSYNEQFF
.	.	TRBV7-3	TRBJ1-1	TGTGCCAGCAGCTTACAGGGAGGGGATACTGAAGCTTTCTTT	CASSLQGGDTEAFF
.	.	TRBV21-1	TRBJ2-7	TGTGCCAGCAGCAAAGTAGGGGCACCCTACGAGCAGTACTTC	CASSKVGAPYEQYF
.	.	TRBV4-1	TRBJ1-2	TGCGCCAGCAGCCAAGTTTTCGGGGGGAACTATGGCTACACCTTC	CASSQVFGGNYGYTF
.	.	TRBV10-2	TRBJ2-2	TGCGCCAGCAGGGGGGAGGTCACCGGGGAGCTGTTTTTT	CASRGEVTGELFF
TRBD2	once	TRBV27	TRBJ2-7	TGTGCCAGCAGTCCAGGGACTAGCGGCTCCTACGAGCAGTACTTC	CASSPGTSGSYEQYF
.	.	TRBV7-9	TRBJ2-7	TGTGCCAGCAGCGGTACAGTCACCGGGGGCGAGCAGTACTTC	CASSGTVTGGEQYF
TRBD2	.	TRBV7-6	TRBJ2-1	TGTGCCAGCAGCCAGACTAGCGCCGACAATGAGCAGTTCTTC	CASSQTSADNEQFF
TRBD2	.	TRBV19	TRBJ2-1	TGTGCCAGTAGTATTCCCGGGACTAGCGGGAGCTGGGTTGGGCAGTTCTTC	CASSIPGTSGSWVGQFF
TRBD1	.	TRBV9	TRBJ2-1	TGTGCCAGCAGCGTCCGGGACAGGGCGCACAATGAGCAGTTCTTC	CASSVRDRAHNEQFF
TRBD1	once	TRBV30	TRBJ1-1	TGTGCCTGGAGAACAGGGGGCGTCGATACTGAAGCTTTCTTT	CAWRTGGVDTEAFF
.	.	TRBV30	TRBJ1-6	TGTGCCTGGAGTGCACTTGGGGGGTCGGAGAATTCACCCCTCCACTTT	CAWSALGGSENSPLHF
.	.	TRBV12-5	TRBJ1-1	TGTGCTAGTGGTTCGGTGGAGGGGACTGAAGCTTTCTTT	CASGSVEGTEAFF
TRBD1	.	TRBV28	TRBJ1-5	TGTGCCAGCAGGGACGACAGGGCAAGGAAGCCCCAGCATTTT	CASRDDRARKPQHF
.	.	TRBV27	TRBJ1-2	TGTGCCAGCAAGACAGGAACTAACTATGGCTACACCTTC	CASKTGTNYGYTF
TRBD1	.	TRBV7-8	TRBJ1-2	TGTGCCAGCAGCTTAGAGACAGGGGTTAACTATGGCTACACCTTC	CASSLETGVNYGYTF
.	.	TRBV15	TRBJ1-6	TGTGCCACCAGCGGCAGCTCCTATAATTCACCCCTCCACTTT	CATSGSSYNSPLHF
.	.	TRBV6-5	TRBJ1-4	TGTGCCAGCAGATTAACGGGAAATGAAAAACTGTTTTTT	CASRLTGNEKLFF
.	.	TRBV11-3	TRBJ2-7	TGTGCCAGCAGCTCCGGGGGCTACGAGCAGTACTTC	CASSSGGYEQYF
.	once	TRBV19	TRBJ2-5	TGTGCCAGTAGTCCTGCGAGGACAGGGCGGGGGCTAGAGGAGACCCAGTACTTC	CASSPARTGRGLEETQYF
TRBD1	.	TRBV7-9	TRBJ2-1	TGTGCCAGCAGCGAACCTAGACCTGGACAGGGAGAAGGGCAGTTCTTC	CASSEPRPGQGEGQFF
TRBD2	once	TRBV19	TRBJ2-1	TGTGCCAGTAGTTTTACTAGCGGGACTCAGTTCTTC	CASSFTSGTQFF
TRBD2	few	TRBV5-6	TRBJ2-7	TGTGCCATCAGTGGCCGGGCTAGCGGTTCCTACGAGCAGTACTTC	CAISGRASGSYEQYF
TRBD1	.	TRBV28	TRBJ1-2	TGTGCCACCAGGGCGTACGGACAGGGGTATGGCTACACCTTC	CATRAYGQGYGYTF
TRBD2	.	TRBV27	TRBJ2-3	TGTGCCAGCAGTCAACTCACACTAGCGGGCACAGATACGCAGTATTTT	CASSQLTLAGTDTQYF
TRBD2	.	TRBV7-9	TRBJ2-1	TGTGCCAGCAGAGGACTAGCGGTCAATGAGCAGTTCTTC	CASRGLAVNEQFF
.	.	TRBV5-1	TRBJ2-7	TGCGCCAGCAGCTTGCGGACAGGACTATACTCCTACGAGCAGTACTTC	CASSLRTGLYSYEQYF
TRBD1	.	TRBV5-1	TRBJ1-1	TGCGCCAGCAGCTCACCCCCGGGACAGGGCTACACTGAAGCTTTCTTT	CASSSPPGQGYTEAFF
.	.	TRBV14	TRBJ2-7	TGTGCCAGCAGCCCTTCCTACGAGCAGTACTTC	CASSPSYEQYF
.	once	TRBV6-1	TRBJ1-5	TGTGCCAGCAGTGATATGGGGGCCGGTCAGCCCCAGCATTTT	CASSDMGAGQPQHF
.	.	TRBV9	TRBJ2-1	TGTGCCAGCAGCACTAGGACCTACAATGAGCAGTTCTTC	CASSTRTYNEQFF
.	.	TRBV15	TRBJ1-2	TGTGCCACCAGGATTGTCCCGGGGGTTTTTGGCTACACCTTC	CATRIVPGVFGYTF
TRBD1	.	TRBV7-9	TRBJ1-2	TGTGCCAGCCGCCGGACAGGCGATGACTATGGCTACACCTTC	CASRRTGDDYGYTF
TRBD1	few	TRBV6-1	TRBJ1-2	TGTGCCAGCAGAGCGGACAGGGATGGCTACACCTTC	CASRADRDGYTF
.	.	TRBV5-6	TRBJ1-5	TGTGCCAGCAGCCAGCAGGCAGTTAGCAATCAGCCCCAGCATTTT	CASSQQAVSNQPQHF
TRBD1	medium-sized	TRBV14	TRBJ1-3	TGTGCCAGCAGCCCAAGGCAGGGGGCTCCTTACTCTGGAAACACCATATATTTT	CASSPRQGAPYSGNTIYF
.	.	TRBV9	TRBJ1-3	TGTGCCAGCAGCGGAACATTCTCTGGAAACACCATATATTTT	CASSGTFSGNTIYF
.	.	TRBV7-9	TRBJ1-2	TGTGCCAGCAGCTCCAGCCAGGGAAACTATGGCTACACCTTC	CASSSSQGNYGYTF
.	.	TRBV7-2	TRBJ2-1	TGTGCCAGCAGCTTAGTTTTTGCTGACGGGAGTGGGGATGAGCAGTTCTTC	CASSLVFADGSGDEQFF
TRBD1	once	TRBV5-4	TRBJ2-7	TGTGCCAGCACCCGGTGGGGACAGGGGGCGATCGAGCAGTACTTC	CASTRWGQGAIEQYF
.	few	TRBV27	TRBJ1-6	TGTGCCAGCAGACTCGAAATCAGGGGTGCGGATTCACCCCTCCACTTT	CASRLEIRGADSPLHF
.	few	TRBV7-8	TRBJ1-1	TGTGCCAGCAGCCCATTCGGAGAAACGAACACTGAAGCTTTCTTT	CASSPFGETNTEAFF